The 5 T cell receptor beta chains below come from one sample, sequenced in a study of patients and donors after allogeneic stem cell transplantation. TCRdb processed the RT-PCR reads anew with MiXCR; each CDR3 protein has one entry. The sample consists of approximately 160,000 distinct CDR3 sequences, 20% to 25% of them appearing once. The sequencing input was blood, either unsorted or a sorted T cell fraction (not recorded which). Receptor source: a human donor who was either an allogeneic HSCT recipient or a stem cell or donor lymphocyte infusion donor (not recorded which). It is not recorded whose cells these are; they may come from a transplant donor.

The chain links TRBV30 to TRBJ1-2; D might be TRBD1 (6 bases). Trimming stripped 5 bases from V and 1 base from J, with 17 bases between. Germline V gene lookup returns CDR1 GTSNPN and CDR2 SVGIG (reference sequence). The CDR3 is 15 residues long. The CDR3 region has the DNA TGTGCCTGGGTAGGGCGGGGGCTCAGTAACTATGGCTACACCTTC. It translates to CAWVGRGLSNYGYTF. Drawing the rest from reference TRBV30 and TRBJ1-2, the complete variable domain is SQTIHQWPATLVQPVGSPLSLECTVEGTSNPNLYWYRQAAGRGLQLLFYSVGIGQISSEVPQNLSASRPQDRQFILSSKKLLLSDSGFYLCAWVGRGLSNYGYTFGSGTRLTVV.

V usage is TRBV5-5 and J usage is TRBJ1-5, with D uncertain. Trimming shortened V by 3 bases and J by 11 bases, and 9 bases separated the two germline ends. Germline CDR1 reads SGHKS; CDR2 reads YYEKEE (reference sequence). This CDR3 contains 11 residues. In nucleotides, the CDR3 is TGTGCCAGCAGCTCGGGTGGAACCCAGCATTTT. As protein: CASSSGGTQHF. Supplemented by reference TRBV5-5 and TRBJ1-5, the full variable domain reads DAGVTQSPTHLIKTRGQQVTLRCSPISGHKSVSWYQQVLGQGPQFIFQYYEKEERGRGNFPDRFSARQFPNYSSELNVNALLLGDSALYLCASSSGGTQHFGDGTRLSIL.

The chain carries TRBV7-9 and TRBJ2-5; 8 bases are a match to TRBD2. The CDR3 consists of 15 residues. CDR1 and CDR2 from the germline V gene are SEHNR and FQNEAQ (reference sequence). The V and J ends lost 4 bases and 5 bases, in that order; junction bases with no gene match: 9. CDR3 region: CASSYPGLGNETQYF. CDR3 nucleotide sequence: TGTGCCAGCAGCTACCCGGGACTAGGAAATGAGACCCAGTACTTC.

At least ten counts were recorded for this clonotype. The chain has TRBV25-1 and TRBJ1-6; D is uncertain. Trimming took 7 bases from V and 8 from J, leaving 9 bases between them. Germline lookup yields CDR1 MGHDK and CDR2 SYGVNS. The CDR3 is 12 residues long. The CDR3 DNA is TGTGCCAGCAAATTTTCGGATTCACCCCTCCACTTT. Its translation: CASKFSDSPLHF.

This clonotype was detected a few times. The J gene is TRBJ1-5, the V gene TRBV6-1, with D unresolved. Germline V CDR1 and CDR2: MNHNS, SASEGT. The CDR3 extends over 16 amino acids. V lost 1 base and J lost 5, with 15 bases in between. The CDR3 reads CASSEGRSVGDQPQHF. CDR3 nucleotide sequence: TGTGCCAGCAGTGAAGGGAGGTCAGTTGGGGATCAGCCCCAGCATTTT.